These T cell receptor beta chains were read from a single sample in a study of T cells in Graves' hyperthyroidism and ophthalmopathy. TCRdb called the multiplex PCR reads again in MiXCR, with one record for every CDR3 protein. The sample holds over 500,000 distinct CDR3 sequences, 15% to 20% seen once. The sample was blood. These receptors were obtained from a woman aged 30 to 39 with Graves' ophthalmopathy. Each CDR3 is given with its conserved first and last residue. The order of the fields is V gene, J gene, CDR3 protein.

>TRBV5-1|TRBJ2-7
CASSPDYASYEQYF
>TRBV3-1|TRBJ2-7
CASSQERAEQYF
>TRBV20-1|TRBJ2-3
CSARRDIRNTQYF
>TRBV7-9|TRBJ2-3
CASSLGNSGSSDTQYF
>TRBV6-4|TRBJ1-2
CASRETPQYGYTF
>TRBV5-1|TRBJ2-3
CASSLSATDTQYF
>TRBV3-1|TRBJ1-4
CASSQVPNREVEKLFF
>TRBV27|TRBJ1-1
CASSYRSGETEAFF
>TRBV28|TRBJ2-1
CATSVRVTPSYNEQFF
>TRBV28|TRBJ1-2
CASSLTGQGLNGYTF
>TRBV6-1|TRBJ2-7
CASSAGRDRDYEQYF
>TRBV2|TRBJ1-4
CASEDIATNEKLFF
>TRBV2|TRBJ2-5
CASSGTGGGQETQYF
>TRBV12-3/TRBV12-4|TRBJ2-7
CASSWYRDRGVEQYF
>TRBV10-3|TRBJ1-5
CAISAFRHGGNQPQHF
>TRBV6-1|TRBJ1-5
CASRDRSFHQPQHF
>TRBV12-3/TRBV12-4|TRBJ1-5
CASSLAGVNQPQHF
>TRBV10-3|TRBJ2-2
CAISLGQGMTGELFF
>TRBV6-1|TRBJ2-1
CSTGGQYEQFF
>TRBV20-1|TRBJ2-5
CSAGTGREYF
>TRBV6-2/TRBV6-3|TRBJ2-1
CASSSSPVEFF
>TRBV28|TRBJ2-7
CASSSIAENSYEQYF
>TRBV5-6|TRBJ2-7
CASSPPQGTEQYF
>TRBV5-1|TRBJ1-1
CASQQGFDTEAFF
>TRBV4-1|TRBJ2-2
CASSQRGGGISPTGELFF
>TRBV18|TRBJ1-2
CASSPPGQLYGYTF
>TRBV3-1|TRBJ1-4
CASSQEGGANGKLFF
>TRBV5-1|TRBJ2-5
CASSFDSGGTQYF
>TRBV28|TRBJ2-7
CASSYRGASYEQYF
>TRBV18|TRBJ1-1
CASSPFSENTEAFF
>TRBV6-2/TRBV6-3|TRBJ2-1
CASSYTGSNEQFF
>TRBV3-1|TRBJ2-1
CASSPIRRGTYNEQFF
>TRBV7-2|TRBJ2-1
CASNTGLAGVGEQFF
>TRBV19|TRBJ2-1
CASIRIGGSFYNEQFF
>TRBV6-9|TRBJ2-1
CASSCLRIGTSGRRGEQFF
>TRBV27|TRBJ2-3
CASSFRGSNRDTQYF
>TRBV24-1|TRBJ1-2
CATSEGARGYTF
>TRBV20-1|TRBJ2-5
CSARSGTGSGTQYF
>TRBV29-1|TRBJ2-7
CSVESELDEQYF
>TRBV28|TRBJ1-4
CASSLRSLNEKLFF
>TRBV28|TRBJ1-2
CASTEDAFYNYGYTF
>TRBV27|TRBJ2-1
CASSRSSGRVYNEQFF
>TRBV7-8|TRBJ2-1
CASSLALASVSHEYNEQFF
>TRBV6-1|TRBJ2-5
CASSLQGVQETQYF
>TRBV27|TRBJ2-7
CASSQIDRVAYVQYF
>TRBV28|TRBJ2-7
CASSLGTAGVYEQYF
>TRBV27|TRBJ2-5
CASSLYQGTSQETQYF
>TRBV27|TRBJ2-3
CASSPGPRQERVDTQYF
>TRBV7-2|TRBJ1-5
CASSQDRVRNQPQHF
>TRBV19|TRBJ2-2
CASSPPPPGLTGELFF